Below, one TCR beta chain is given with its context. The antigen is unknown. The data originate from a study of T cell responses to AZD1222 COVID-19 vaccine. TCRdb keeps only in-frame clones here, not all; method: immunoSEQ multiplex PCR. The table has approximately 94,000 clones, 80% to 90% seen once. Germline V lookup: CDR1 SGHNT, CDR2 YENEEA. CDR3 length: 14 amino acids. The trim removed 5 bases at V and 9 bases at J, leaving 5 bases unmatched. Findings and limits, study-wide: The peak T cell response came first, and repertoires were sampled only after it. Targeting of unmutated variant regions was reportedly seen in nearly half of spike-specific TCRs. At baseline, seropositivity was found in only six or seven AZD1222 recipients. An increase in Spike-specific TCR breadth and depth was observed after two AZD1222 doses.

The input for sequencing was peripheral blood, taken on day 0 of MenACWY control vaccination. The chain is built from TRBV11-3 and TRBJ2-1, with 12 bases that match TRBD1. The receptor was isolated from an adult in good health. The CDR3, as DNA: TGTGCCAGCAGCGCCGGGACAGGGGGCCCTGAGCAGTTCTTC. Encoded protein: CASSAGTGGPEQFF.